The T cell receptor beta chain under discussion was sequenced for a study of T-cell reconstitution after alpha-beta-depleted transplantation in children. TCRbeta library preparation incorporated unique molecular identifiers. TCRdb called the PCR reads again in MiXCR, with one record for every CDR3 protein. Among about 240,000 distinct CDR3 sequences listed, roughly 25% were seen once. Ten or more counts support this clonotype. Its matching antigen is unknown. Whole-study results and caveats: Newly made T cells mostly supplied T-cell counts and diversity one year after transplant. Recipient T cells and thymic progenitors that survived were the source of the high TCRbeta diversity seen at day 60 in some patients. Several hundred expanded graft clones reportedly were the source of alpha-beta T cells about two months after transplant.

CDR3 size: 16 residues. The V segment lost 4 bases and the J segment 5 bases; nucleotides outside the gene matches: 13. Germline V CDR1 and CDR2: SGHTA, FQGNSA. V usage is TRBV7-2 and J usage is TRBJ2-5; 7 nucleotides align to TRBD2. The sample here was PBMCs, taken before TCRalphabeta/CD19-depleted stem cell transplant. The sequence was collected from a girl between 2 and 10 years old with Fanconi anemia, due to receive a stem cell transplant. The CDR3 sequence: CASSSFPGLPGETQYF. CDR3 sequence (DNA): TGTGCCAGCAGCTCATTTCCGGGACTACCGGGGGAGACCCAGTACTTC.